This T cell receptor (beta chain) was sequenced for a study of cytomegalovirus exposure and HLA in healthy donors. Details on this clone: Its matching antigen is unknown.

Overall study results and limits: Researchers reported in a later analysis that a missense DCLRE1C variant was tied to TCR beta V- and J-gene trimming.

The ends were cut back, 2 bases at V and 2 bases at J, with 13 bases in the middle. The CDR3 loop spans 15 amino acids. The germline gives CDR1 SGHAT, CDR2 FQNNGV. Vbeta (60) and Jbeta (13) primers were used in the PCR. The data were produced by immunoSEQ multiplex PCR, yet TCRdb's version contains in-frame clones alone and is incomplete. This sample has roughly 290,000 clones; 80% occur once, and the top ten carry 0.3%. Sequencing used PBMCs. The TCR comes from a girl aged 2 to 10 in good health and CMV-seronegative. The V call is TRBV11-2, the J call TRBJ2-7; D is possibly TRBD1 (5 bases). This CDR3 is CASSLMTALTYEQYF. The CDR3 DNA sequence: TGTGCCAGCAGCTTAATGACAGCCCTAACCTACGAGCAGTACTTC.